This TCR beta chain was retrieved from a study of regulatory T cells in long-lasting Graves disease. Building the TCR beta libraries relied on iRepertoire HTBI primers, and CDR3 regions underwent Arm-PCR. In TCRdb, the multiplex PCR reads were re-called with MiXCR into one record per CDR3 protein. The data show about 330,000 distinct CDR3 sequences, 15% to 20% seen once. The CDR3 runs 13 residues. The V gene's germline CDR1 is DFQATT and CDR2 SNEGSKA (reference sequence). The germline V and J ends were trimmed by 2 bases and 5 bases, with 12 bases remaining between them. Time point here: newly diagnosed GD, antithyroid drugs for less than 3 months. PBMC RNA was the source of the TCR library. The same specimen was also included in a second study, on T cells in Graves' hyperthyroidism and ophthalmopathy. From that paper: The HTBI set primed first-round TCR CDR3 RT-PCR. Ophthalmopathy was model-predicted a median about 6 months pre-onset.

This clonotype was sampled from a woman aged 18-35 years with Graves disease. Specimen: peripheral blood mononuclear cells (PBMCs), collected at new diagnosis, from a patient treated with antithyroid drugs. This chain joins TRBV20-1 and TRBJ2-5; D is possibly TRBD2 (6 bases). CDR3 sequence (DNA): TGCAGTGCTAGATTGGGGGGTCAGGAGACCCAGTACTTC. Protein product: CSARLGGQETQYF.